This T cell receptor (beta chain) was retrieved from a study of cytomegalovirus exposure and HLA in healthy donors. This PCR relied on a set of 60 Vbeta primers and 13 Jbeta primers. Data came from immunoSEQ multiplex PCR; TCRdb stores just in-frame clones and leaves some out. The sample records some 150,000 clones, nearly 80% being singletons. Trimming took off 2 bases at V and 6 bases at J, with 15 bases between the two ends. CDR1 and CDR2 from the germline V gene are SGHNT and YYREEE (reference sequence). This CDR3 is 14 amino acids long. The chain has TRBV5-4 and TRBJ2-7; D is perhaps TRBD2 (5 bases). The source of this sequence is a male donor in good health and CMV-seronegative. What was sequenced was PBMCs. The CDR3 sequence is CASSLPDYSVEQYF. The CDR3 DNA is TGTGCCAGCAGCTTACCCGACTATTCGGTCGAGCAGTACTTC. The variable domain in full, with the rest retrieved from reference TRBV5-4 and TRBJ2-7, is ETGVTQSPTHLIKTRGQQVTLRCSSQSGHNTVSWYQQALGQGPQFIFQYYREEENGRGNFPPRFSGLQFPNYSSELNVNALELDDSALYLCASSLPDYSVEQYFGPGTRLTVT.